This TCR beta chain was recovered during a study of T-cell memory formation after mild COVID-19. Study-wide context: TCR clusters were mostly donor specific.

One entry per CDR3 protein results from TCRdb running MiXCR on the 5' RACE reads. The sample has just over 400,000 distinct CDR3 sequences, 23% seen once; the top ten hold roughly 13%. A few counts support this clonotype. The CDR3 has 15 residues. Germline assignment: CDR1 SGHVS and CDR2 FNYEAQ. Trimming at V came to 7 bases and at J to 6 bases, leaving 10 bases not matched to a gene. This receptor was obtained from an adult woman who had mild COVID-19 (a few samples of this study predate the infection). Cell type and time point are not known. Sequencing was done on a sample of PBMCs or a T cell subset sorted from them (not recorded which). The V gene is TRBV7-6, the J gene TRBJ2-1, with TRBD2 identical over 9 bases. The CDR3 loop is CASNSEPSGANEQFF. The DNA of the CDR3 is TGTGCCAGCAACTCCGAGCCTAGCGGGGCCAATGAGCAGTTCTTC.